Listed below are T cell receptor beta chains from one sample, sequenced in a study of blood T cell repertoires in COVID-19. Assay used: immunoSEQ multiplex PCR; TCRdb lists only in-frame clones, some missing. The data contain over 250,000 clones, roughly 86% of them singletons. Source material: peripheral blood. These receptors all come from a woman between 25 and 40 years old with acute or convalescent COVID-19. The CDR3 runs from the conserved cysteine through the conserved F or W. The order of the fields is J gene, clone size, D gene, V gene, CDR3 DNA, CDR3 protein. D genes are given only for firm matches. Expanded clones get a size class; other rows say once, few or many, or leave the size out.

>TRBJ2-3|.|TRBD2|TRBV3-1/TRBV3-2
TGTGCCAGCAGCCTTGCGGGCAGCGGGAGAGGCACAGATACGCAGTATTTT
CASSLAGSGRGTDTQYF
>TRBJ1-2|.|.|TRBV24-1
TGTGCCACCAGTGAGGACGGGGGAGGCTATGGCTACACCTTC
CATSEDGGGYGYTF
>TRBJ1-5|.|.|TRBV5-1
TGCGCCAGCAGACGGGGGGGCAAGGAAAATCAGCCCCAGCATTTT
CASRRGGKENQPQHF
>TRBJ1-1|.|.|TRBV21-1
TGTGCCAGCAGCAAAGGGGCAGGGGGCCTGAACACTGAAGCTTTCTTT
CASSKGAGGLNTEAFF
>TRBJ1-1|.|TRBD1|TRBV19
TGTGCCAGTAGTATAGGGGGACAGCTGAACACTGAAGCTTTCTTT
CASSIGGQLNTEAFF
>TRBJ2-5|.|TRBD2|TRBV5-1
TGCGCCAGCAGCTTGGCGGGGGGACAAGAGACCCAGTACTTC
CASSLAGGQETQYF
>TRBJ2-1|once|TRBD2|TRBV3-1/TRBV3-2
TGTGCCAGCAGCCAAGTTTTAGGGCTAGCGGGAGTTAAACAGCAGTTCTTC
CASSQVLGLAGVKQQFF
>TRBJ1-1|.|.|TRBV7-8
TGTGCCAGCAGCCTCAGGGGCACTGAAGCTTTCTTT
CASSLRGTEAFF
>TRBJ2-7|.|TRBD2|TRBV6-1
TGTGCCAGCAGTGGGACTAGCGGGAGATCCTACGAGCAGTACTTC
CASSGTSGRSYEQYF
>TRBJ2-7|once|.|TRBV27
TGTGCCAGTTCACAGGGGGGGTCGTTCTACGAGCAGTACTTC
CASSQGGSFYEQYF
>TRBJ2-7|.|.|TRBV27
TGTGCCAGCAGTTTTATTCCTCCAGGGTTTACGCCCTACGAGCAGTACTTC
CASSFIPPGFTPYEQYF
>TRBJ2-1|.|TRBD2|TRBV5-1
TGCGCCAGCAGTCCCGGGACTAGACTTGATGAGCAGTTCTTC
CASSPGTRLDEQFF
>TRBJ1-3|.|.|TRBV2
TGTGCCAGCAGTGTTACTAGCGTCTCTGGAAACACCATATATTTT
CASSVTSVSGNTIYF
>TRBJ2-5|.|.|TRBV3-1/TRBV3-2
TGTGCCAGCAGCCAAGCGACATCAAAAATCGGGATTACCCAGTACTTC
CASSQATSKIGITQYF
>TRBJ2-2|.|TRBD1|TRBV5-1
TGCGCCAGCAGCTTGGATCGGACAGGGTCGATCACCGGGGAGCTGTTTTTT
CASSLDRTGSITGELFF
>TRBJ2-7|.|TRBD2|TRBV6-2/TRBV6-3
TGTGCCAGCAGTTACCCCTTGAGGTACCGGGAGGGCCGTCGCGAGCAGTACTTC
CASSYPLRYREGRREQYF
>TRBJ1-1|few|.|TRBV2
TGTGCCAGCAGTGAAGCTTCGGAAAGACTAAAAGCTTTCTTT
CASSEASERLKAFF
>TRBJ2-3|.|.|TRBV5-1
TGCGCCAGCAATCTAGCGATCGGCACAGATACGCAGTATTTT
CASNLAIGTDTQYF
>TRBJ1-4|few|.|TRBV4-1
TGCGCCAGCAGCCAAGATCCGGCAGGGGTAAACGAAAAACTGTTTTTT
CASSQDPAGVNEKLFF
>TRBJ1-5|.|.|TRBV19
TGTGCCAGTACCTCCTGGGGCCCTAATCAGCCCCAGCATTTT
CASTSWGPNQPQHF
>TRBJ1-1|many|TRBD1|TRBV6-1
TGTGCCAGCAGTGAACTCAGGGGGCTGCGATCTGAAGCTTTCTTT
CASSELRGLRSEAFF
>TRBJ2-1|.|.|TRBV21-1
TGTGCCAGCAGCATCAGCGTTGCCTACAATGAGCAGTTCTTC
CASSISVAYNEQFF
>TRBJ2-7|few|TRBD2|TRBV2
TGTGCCAGCACTGTACTAGCGGGAGCCGACGAGCAGTACTTC
CASTVLAGADEQYF
>TRBJ1-2|few|.|TRBV7-2
TGTGCCAGCAGCCTCGACAGGAGAGTGAGTGGCTACACCTTC
CASSLDRRVSGYTF
>TRBJ2-1|.|TRBD1|TRBV3-1/TRBV3-2
TGTGCCAGCAGCCAAGACGGACAGGGGGCCTACAATGAGCAGTTCTTC
CASSQDGQGAYNEQFF
>TRBJ2-5|few|TRBD1|TRBV6-6
TGTGCCAGCAGCCAGGACAGGGCGAGACAAGAGACCCAGTACTTC
CASSQDRARQETQYF
>TRBJ1-2|.|TRBD1|TRBV28
TGTGCCAGTGAGACAGGGTTAAGTGGCTACACCTTC
CASETGLSGYTF
>TRBJ2-7|.|TRBD1|TRBV6-5
TGTGCCAGCACCCTGAAGGACAGGGGGCCCTCCGAGCAGTACTTC
CASTLKDRGPSEQYF
>TRBJ2-3|.|TRBD2|TRBV11-2
TGTGCCAGCAGCCGAGGACTAGCGGAAACAGATACGCAGTATTTT
CASSRGLAETDTQYF
>TRBJ1-2|.|.|TRBV19
TGTGCCAGTAGTATCTTGCCCGGCAGGTCCTTTAACTATGGCTACACCTTC
CASSILPGRSFNYGYTF